These T cell receptor beta chains were read from a single sample in a study of blood T cell repertoires in COVID-19. Some clones are missing from TCRdb's copy, which holds only in-frame ones; the method was immunoSEQ multiplex PCR. This table has 130,000 to 150,000 clones, around nine tenths appearing once. The sequenced sample was peripheral blood. These receptors were collected from a woman in her forties or fifties with acute or convalescent COVID-19. The CDR3 runs from the conserved cysteine through the conserved F or W. A D gene is named only where the DNA matches it firmly. Size is omitted from some rows. Given values are once, few, many or a class for expanded clones.

J gene: TRBJ1-1; V gene: TRBV2; D gene: TRBD1; clone size: -; CDR3 protein: CASSQEGGGVNTEAFF; CDR3 DNA: TGTGCCAGCAGTCAGGAAGGGGGCGGGGTGAACACTGAAGCTTTCTTT
J gene: TRBJ2-2; V gene: TRBV4-2; D gene: TRBD2; clone size: once; CDR3 protein: CASSQEGTSGGGELFF; CDR3 DNA: TGTGCCAGCAGCCAAGAGGGGACTAGCGGGGGTGGGGAGCTGTTTTTT
J gene: TRBJ1-2; V gene: TRBV19; D gene: -; clone size: -; CDR3 protein: CASSIADSFQDGYTF; CDR3 DNA: TGTGCCAGTAGTATAGCGGACAGCTTCCAGGATGGCTACACCTTC
J gene: TRBJ1-3; V gene: TRBV28; D gene: -; clone size: -; CDR3 protein: CASGADSRSGNTIYF; CDR3 DNA: TGTGCCAGCGGAGCCGACAGCCGCTCTGGAAACACCATATATTTT
J gene: TRBJ1-5; V gene: TRBV12-5; D gene: TRBD1; clone size: once; CDR3 protein: CASGCRDSHQPQHF; CDR3 DNA: TGTGCTAGTGGTTGCCGGGACAGCCATCAGCCCCAGCATTTT
J gene: TRBJ2-4; V gene: TRBV27; D gene: -; clone size: -; CDR3 protein: CASSFSGKNIQYF; CDR3 DNA: TGTGCCAGCAGTTTTTCGGGGAAAAACATTCAGTACTTC
J gene: TRBJ2-1; V gene: TRBV12-5; D gene: TRBD1; clone size: once; CDR3 protein: CASGLASGTGLNEQFF; CDR3 DNA: TGTGCTAGTGGTTTGGCCTCCGGGACAGGGTTAAATGAGCAGTTCTTC
J gene: TRBJ2-1; V gene: TRBV27; D gene: TRBD2; clone size: -; CDR3 protein: CASAASGAYNEQFF; CDR3 DNA: TGTGCCAGCGCGGCTAGCGGTGCCTACAATGAGCAGTTCTTC
J gene: TRBJ2-7; V gene: TRBV3-1/TRBV3-2; D gene: -; clone size: -; CDR3 protein: CASSQAPGSYEQYF; CDR3 DNA: TGTGCCAGCAGCCAAGCTCCGGGCTCCTACGAGCAGTACTTC
J gene: TRBJ1-4; V gene: TRBV12-5; D gene: TRBD1; clone size: -; CDR3 protein: CASGLWGRGLLGNEKLFF; CDR3 DNA: TGTGCTAGTGGTTTGTGGGGCAGGGGGCTGCTAGGTAATGAAAAACTGTTTTTT
J gene: TRBJ1-1; V gene: TRBV6-5; D gene: TRBD1; clone size: -; CDR3 protein: CASTLTGTVNTEAFF; CDR3 DNA: TGTGCCAGCACCTTAACCGGGACAGTCAACACTGAAGCTTTCTTT
J gene: TRBJ1-4; V gene: TRBV2; D gene: -; clone size: -; CDR3 protein: CASSQQGEELFF; CDR3 DNA: TGTGCCAGCAGTCAACAGGGTGAGGAACTGTTTTTT
J gene: TRBJ2-5; V gene: TRBV6-5; D gene: -; clone size: once; CDR3 protein: CASSPEVGGQETQYF; CDR3 DNA: TGTGCCAGCAGCCCCGAAGTTGGCGGTCAAGAGACCCAGTACTTC
J gene: TRBJ1-4; V gene: TRBV6-6; D gene: TRBD1; clone size: -; CDR3 protein: CASSRTGTATNEKLFF; CDR3 DNA: TGTGCCAGCAGCCGGACAGGGACCGCAACTAATGAAAAACTGTTTTTT
J gene: TRBJ2-1; V gene: TRBV27; D gene: -; clone size: -; CDR3 protein: CASSLFSVGGYNEQFF; CDR3 DNA: TGTGCCAGCAGTTTATTTTCGGTTGGGGGGTACAATGAGCAGTTCTTC
J gene: TRBJ1-3; V gene: TRBV28; D gene: -; clone size: -; CDR3 protein: CASRRPRDSGNTIYF; CDR3 DNA: TGTGCCAGCAGGCGGCCCCGGGACTCAGGAAACACCATATATTTT
J gene: TRBJ2-1; V gene: TRBV27; D gene: -; clone size: -; CDR3 protein: CASSFTGFGNEQFF; CDR3 DNA: TGTGCCAGCAGTTTTACAGGGTTTGGGAATGAGCAGTTCTTC
J gene: TRBJ1-5; V gene: TRBV11-2; D gene: -; clone size: once; CDR3 protein: CASSLTNGDYQPQHF; CDR3 DNA: TGTGCCAGCAGCTTAACTAACGGGGACTATCAGCCCCAGCATTTT
J gene: TRBJ2-7; V gene: TRBV4-1; D gene: -; clone size: few; CDR3 protein: CASSQGALTYEQYF; CDR3 DNA: TGCGCCAGCAGCCAAGGGGCCCTAACCTACGAGCAGTACTTC
J gene: TRBJ2-3; V gene: TRBV6-5; D gene: TRBD2; clone size: -; CDR3 protein: CASTLAGAADTQYF; CDR3 DNA: TGTGCCAGCACCCTTGCGGGAGCAGCAGATACGCAGTATTTT
J gene: TRBJ2-1; V gene: TRBV7-3; D gene: TRBD2; clone size: -; CDR3 protein: CASSPGGVNNEQFF; CDR3 DNA: TGTGCCAGCAGCCCCGGGGGGGTTAACAATGAGCAGTTCTTC
J gene: TRBJ2-2; V gene: TRBV5-6; D gene: -; clone size: -; CDR3 protein: CASSPLGRSSAGELFF; CDR3 DNA: TGTGCCAGCAGCCCCCTCGGGAGATCGTCTGCCGGGGAGCTGTTTTTT
J gene: TRBJ2-3; V gene: TRBV9; D gene: -; clone size: -; CDR3 protein: CASSVGGDTQYF; CDR3 DNA: TGTGCCAGCAGCGTAGGCGGAGATACGCAGTATTTT
J gene: TRBJ2-7; V gene: TRBV4-1; D gene: TRBD2; clone size: -; CDR3 protein: CASSPIASSGTYEQYF; CDR3 DNA: TGCGCCAGCAGCCCTATAGCTTCTAGCGGAACCTACGAGCAGTACTTC
J gene: TRBJ1-2; V gene: TRBV10-3; D gene: TRBD1; clone size: -; CDR3 protein: CASGTGNGYTF; CDR3 DNA: TGTGCCTCCGGGACAGGGAATGGCTACACCTTC
J gene: TRBJ2-7; V gene: TRBV5-8; D gene: TRBD1; clone size: -; CDR3 protein: CASRRVGTAISYEQYF; CDR3 DNA: TGTGCCAGCAGACGAGTCGGGACAGCTATCAGCTACGAGCAGTACTTC
J gene: TRBJ2-1; V gene: TRBV11-2; D gene: TRBD2; clone size: -; CDR3 protein: CASSTPSGRIEQFF; CDR3 DNA: TGTGCCAGCAGCACACCTAGCGGGAGAATTGAGCAGTTCTTC
J gene: TRBJ2-5; V gene: TRBV21-1; D gene: -; clone size: -; CDR3 protein: CASSKAQGPQETQYF; CDR3 DNA: TGTGCCAGCAGCAAGGCACAGGGGCCCCAAGAGACCCAGTACTTC
J gene: TRBJ2-7; V gene: TRBV7-9; D gene: -; clone size: -; CDR3 protein: CASGRGQFYEQYF; CDR3 DNA: TGTGCCAGCGGCCGAGGGCAGTTCTACGAGCAGTACTTC
J gene: TRBJ2-7; V gene: TRBV28; D gene: TRBD1; clone size: -; CDR3 protein: CASSLLGQGVYEQYF; CDR3 DNA: TGTGCCAGCAGTTTATTAGGACAGGGGGTCTACGAGCAGTACTTC
J gene: TRBJ1-2; V gene: TRBV29-1; D gene: -; clone size: -; CDR3 protein: CSFYQGYGYTF; CDR3 DNA: TGCAGCTTTTACCAGGGATATGGCTACACCTTC
J gene: TRBJ2-3; V gene: TRBV10-1; D gene: TRBD1; clone size: -; CDR3 protein: CASSARQGAPRDTQYF; CDR3 DNA: TGCGCCAGCAGTGCGAGACAGGGGGCGCCGAGGGATACGCAGTATTTT
J gene: TRBJ1-6; V gene: TRBV7-9; D gene: TRBD1; clone size: once; CDR3 protein: CASSSGTGPSSYNSPLHF; CDR3 DNA: TGTGCCAGCAGCTCCGGGACAGGGCCGAGCTCCTATAATTCACCCCTCCACTTT
J gene: TRBJ2-3; V gene: TRBV11-3; D gene: TRBD2; clone size: -; CDR3 protein: CASSSGTSGGATDTQYF; CDR3 DNA: TGTGCCAGCAGCTCCGGGACTAGCGGGGGGGCCACAGATACGCAGTATTTT
J gene: TRBJ1-5; V gene: TRBV4-1; D gene: -; clone size: -; CDR3 protein: CASSQQVSNQPQHF; CDR3 DNA: TGCGCCAGCAGCCAACAGGTTAGCAATCAGCCCCAGCATTTT
J gene: TRBJ1-3; V gene: TRBV13; D gene: -; clone size: -; CDR3 protein: CASSLPSSGLGNTIYF; CDR3 DNA: TGTGCCAGCAGCCTCCCCTCTTCAGGGTTGGGAAACACCATATATTTT
J gene: TRBJ2-5; V gene: TRBV6-5; D gene: -; clone size: -; CDR3 protein: CASTPGSVETQYF; CDR3 DNA: TGTGCCAGCACTCCCGGTAGCGTGGAGACCCAGTACTTC
J gene: TRBJ2-1; V gene: TRBV4-1; D gene: TRBD2; clone size: -; CDR3 protein: CASRTGLAGNEQFF; CDR3 DNA: TGCGCCAGCAGAACGGGACTAGCGGGAAATGAGCAGTTCTTC
J gene: TRBJ1-5; V gene: TRBV18; D gene: -; clone size: -; CDR3 protein: CASSRLGGNSNQPQHF; CDR3 DNA: TGTGCCAGCTCCCGACTGGGGGGTAATAGCAATCAGCCCCAGCATTTT
J gene: TRBJ1-2; V gene: TRBV28; D gene: -; clone size: -; CDR3 protein: CASSSPAGQGYGYTF; CDR3 DNA: TGTGCCAGCAGTTCCCCTGCGGGGCAAGGCTATGGCTACACCTTC
J gene: TRBJ2-1; V gene: TRBV7-9; D gene: TRBD2; clone size: -; CDR3 protein: CASSPGLAGVNEQFF; CDR3 DNA: TGTGCCAGCAGCCCCGGACTAGCGGGAGTCAATGAGCAGTTCTTC
J gene: TRBJ1-2; V gene: TRBV29-1; D gene: -; clone size: few; CDR3 protein: CSVDSTRGVNYGYTF; CDR3 DNA: TGCAGCGTTGATTCAACTCGCGGTGTTAACTATGGCTACACCTTC
J gene: TRBJ1-4; V gene: TRBV18; D gene: -; clone size: -; CDR3 protein: CASSPGSEKLFF; CDR3 DNA: TGTGCCAGCTCACCAGGGAGTGAAAAACTGTTTTTT
J gene: TRBJ1-4; V gene: TRBV2; D gene: TRBD1; clone size: -; CDR3 protein: CATRTGLTAGKLFF; CDR3 DNA: TGTGCCACCAGGACAGGCTTAACCGCTGGAAAACTGTTTTTT
J gene: TRBJ1-2; V gene: TRBV19; D gene: TRBD1; clone size: -; CDR3 protein: CASSQSGTGGIYGYTF; CDR3 DNA: TGTGCCAGTAGTCAGTCCGGGACAGGGGGAATCTATGGCTACACCTTC